The clone carrying this T cell receptor beta chain was observed many times. Its target is unknown. This entry belongs to a study of early T cells in non-severe SARS-CoV-2 infection. Study-level findings and limits: VDJdb matching, biased toward anti-spike CD8 responses, missed private and CD4 specificities.

Individual cDNA molecules carried attached unique molecular identifiers. TCRdb re-derived calls from the 5' RACE reads in MiXCR, one entry per CDR3 protein. The table records tens of thousands of distinct CDR3 sequences, under 15% of them present only once. V dropped 8 bases and J dropped 3 bases, with 14 bases sitting between them. In germline, CDR1 is SQVTM, CDR2 ANQGSEA. This CDR3 has 13 amino acids. The sequenced material came from whole blood. The source is an adult who was a healthcare worker with PCR-confirmed SARS-CoV-2 infection or an uninfected control (not recorded which). The gene calls are TRBV29-1 and TRBJ2-1, with D possibly being TRBD1 or TRBD2 (7 bases each). The CDR3 DNA follows: TGCAGCCCCAGGGGGGGCGTCTACAATGAGCAGTTCTTC. As protein: CSPRGGVYNEQFF.